The rows below give T cell receptor beta chains drawn from one sample of a study of cytomegalovirus exposure and HLA in healthy donors. Method: immunoSEQ multiplex PCR; TCRdb's copy keeps in-frame clones and lacks some. The sample includes about 180,000 clones, just under 80% of them seen just once. Sequencing used PBMCs. These receptors all come from a woman in her twenties or thirties in good health and CMV-seronegative. Each CDR3 is given with its conserved first and last residue. Each record gives: clone size, J gene, V gene, D gene, CDR3 DNA, CDR3 protein. The D gene is left open where the match is weak. Some rows mark clone size as missing; the rest say once, few, many or name a class of expanded clone.

once,TRBJ1-1,TRBV2,.,TGTGCCAGCTCGCGCGAGAACACTGAAGCTTTCTTT,CASSRENTEAFF
.,TRBJ1-6,TRBV5-5,TRBD1,TGTGCCAGCAGCCCCGGACAGGGAAGTAATTCACCCCTCCACTTT,CASSPGQGSNSPLHF
.,TRBJ1-1,TRBV5-1,.,TGCGCCAGCAGCCCTAGGGACCCGACAGGATCCGGAACTGAAGCTTTCTTT,CASSPRDPTGSGTEAFF
.,TRBJ2-2,TRBV6-6,.,TGTGCCAGCAGTTATATACTATTTGGGGGGGAGCTGTTTTTT,CASSYILFGGELFF
few,TRBJ2-7,TRBV4-3,.,TGCGCCAGCAGCCAAGAACAGTTGTACTACGAGCAGTACTTC,CASSQEQLYYEQYF
.,TRBJ2-5,TRBV4-1,TRBD2,TGCGCCAGCAGCCAAGACGGGACTAGACACCAAGAGACCCAGTACTTC,CASSQDGTRHQETQYF
.,TRBJ2-7,TRBV19,TRBD2,TGTGCCAGTAGTAGAGGGACGGGGGGGATCTCCGAGCAGTACTTC,CASSRGTGGISEQYF
few,TRBJ1-6,TRBV7-2,TRBD1,TGTGCCAGCAGCTCTGGACAGGGCGCGGGAGATTCACCCCTCCACTTT,CASSSGQGAGDSPLHF
few,TRBJ1-2,TRBV30,TRBD1,TGTGCCTGGAGTGTCGGACAGGGGGCGAAAGCTGGCTACACCTTC,CAWSVGQGAKAGYTF
.,TRBJ1-4,TRBV21-1,.,TGTGCCAGCAGCCACAGGCCTCGGTGGACCCAGATCGCCGTAGAAGATAATGAAAAACTGTTTTTT,CASSHRPRWTQIAVEDNEKLFF
once,TRBJ2-1,TRBV5-1,.,TGCGCCAGCAGACTCTCGGGGGTTGGTGAGCAGTTCTTC,CASRLSGVGEQFF
.,TRBJ1-1,TRBV6-1,TRBD1,TGTGCCAGCAGTGTGGGACAGGGGGACACTGAAGCTTTCTTT,CASSVGQGDTEAFF
few,TRBJ2-6,TRBV11-2,TRBD2,TGTGCCAGCAGCTCGCTCGCGGGGGGCACTGGGGCCAACGTCCTGACTTTC,CASSSLAGGTGANVLTF
once,TRBJ2-7,TRBV5-1,TRBD1,TGCGCCAGCAGCTTGGCACAGGGGACCTACGAGCAGTACTTC,CASSLAQGTYEQYF
.,TRBJ1-1,TRBV7-3,TRBD1,TGTGCCAGCAGCAAAACAGGGGGGAACACTGAAGCTTTCTTT,CASSKTGGNTEAFF
.,TRBJ1-1,TRBV7-9,.,TGTGCCAGCAGCTTTCCCCCAGGGAGGGTGGTCGCTGAAGCTTTCTTT,CASSFPPGRVVAEAFF
once,TRBJ1-1,TRBV19,.,TGTGCCAGTAGTATAGAACGAACAGGGACCATGAACACTGAAGCTTTCTTT,CASSIERTGTMNTEAFF
.,TRBJ2-4,TRBV29-1,TRBD1,TGCAGCGTGGCAACAGGGGTCCTGGGAAACATTCAGTACTTC,CSVATGVLGNIQYF
once,TRBJ1-2,TRBV25-1,TRBD1,TGTGCCAGCAGTGTGGGACAGATCTATGGCTACACCTTC,CASSVGQIYGYTF
.,TRBJ1-1,TRBV9,.,TGTGCCAGCAGCGAGGTTGGGACACAAAACACTGAAGCTTTCTTT,CASSEVGTQNTEAFF
.,TRBJ1-1,TRBV6-6,.,TGTGCCAGCATCCGGGGTCAGGCCACTGAAGCTTTCTTT,CASIRGQATEAFF
.,TRBJ2-5,TRBV18,TRBD2,TGTGCCAGCTCACCTCTAGCGGGGGGCCGGTCCCAAGAGACCCAGTACTTC,CASSPLAGGRSQETQYF
few,TRBJ2-3,TRBV10-3,.,TGTGCCATCAGTGGGGGGGTGGGACGGTCTAGCACAGATACGCAGTATTTT,CAISGGVGRSSTDTQYF
.,TRBJ1-1,TRBV5-1,.,TGCGCCAGCAGCTTGGCACAGGGGAACACTGAAGCTTTCTTT,CASSLAQGNTEAFF
.,TRBJ1-3,TRBV6-1,.,TGTGCCAGCAGTTCCCCAAGCCGCTCTGGAAACACCATATATTTT,CASSSPSRSGNTIYF
.,TRBJ1-1,TRBV19,TRBD1,TGTGCCAGTAGTGTCGTACAGGGGGCGAACACTGAAGCTTTCTTT,CASSVVQGANTEAFF
.,TRBJ1-2,TRBV6-1,.,TGTGCCAGCAGTGAAGCAAACAGGATCTATGGCTACACCTTC,CASSEANRIYGYTF
.,TRBJ1-6,TRBV25-1,TRBD1,TGTGCCACCCAGATAGGGCAGGGGGAATCACCCCTCCACTTT,CATQIGQGESPLHF
.,TRBJ1-5,TRBV9,.,TGTGCCAGCAATTCAGGGTCTAGCAATCAGCCCCAGCATTTT,CASNSGSSNQPQHF
.,TRBJ1-4,TRBV19,.,TGTGCCAGTAGTATTTCATTACGGTTAACAGATGAAAAACTGTTTTTT,CASSISLRLTDEKLFF
.,TRBJ1-2,TRBV7-6,.,TGTGCCAGCAGCTTAGCTCCTACCGATGGGGGGTATGGCTACACCTTC,CASSLAPTDGGYGYTF
.,TRBJ2-1,TRBV7-2,.,TGTGCCAGCAGCTTAACTGGTGATACCTACAATGAGCAGTTCTTC,CASSLTGDTYNEQFF
.,TRBJ1-2,TRBV30,.,TGTGCCTGGCGGGGATACCTCTATGGCTACACCTTC,CAWRGYLYGYTF
.,TRBJ2-1,TRBV19,.,TGTGCCAGTAGTACCCTAAGACCAATCATAGCGGATGAGCAGTTCTTC,CASSTLRPIIADEQFF
.,TRBJ2-5,TRBV5-6,TRBD2,TGTGCCAGCAGCCTGGGGACTAGCGGACCCCTACAAGAGACCCAGTACTTC,CASSLGTSGPLQETQYF
.,TRBJ1-1,TRBV2,.,TGTGCCAGCAGTGACGACAGTCTGAACACTGAAGCTTTCTTT,CASSDDSLNTEAFF
.,TRBJ1-1,TRBV2,.,TGTGCCAGCAGGGTCATACTACCCACTGAAGCTTTCTTT,CASRVILPTEAFF
.,TRBJ2-1,TRBV5-1,TRBD2,TGCGCCAGCAGCTTGGCCGGGGGGGGAAATGAGCAGTTCTTC,CASSLAGGGNEQFF
.,TRBJ1-2,TRBV27,TRBD1,TGTGCCAGCACCGAGTCCGGGACAGCTTTTTATGGCTACACCTTC,CASTESGTAFYGYTF
.,TRBJ2-3,TRBV11-3,.,TGTGCCAGCAGCTTAACGGCAGCGGCAGCTACGCAGTATTTT,CASSLTAAAATQYF
.,TRBJ1-2,TRBV9,TRBD1,TGTGCCAGCAGTGGACAGGGGTCGAACTATGGCTACACCTTC,CASSGQGSNYGYTF
.,TRBJ2-3,TRBV2,.,TGTGCCAAGCCCGGGTCCCAGGGAGGAGATACGCAGTATTTT,CAKPGSQGGDTQYF
.,TRBJ2-4,TRBV28,TRBD1,TGTGCCAGCAGTTTTTATTCCCGCGGGACAGGGGGGAACATTCAGTACTTC,CASSFYSRGTGGNIQYF
.,TRBJ1-5,TRBV6-1,TRBD1,TGTGCCAGCAGTGAAAGGGGTGACAGGGTCGGCAATCAGCCCCAGCATTTT,CASSERGDRVGNQPQHF
.,TRBJ2-7,TRBV5-8,.,TGTGCCAGCACCTACGGGGGGCCAAACGAGCAGTACTTC,CASTYGGPNEQYF
few,TRBJ2-7,TRBV6-6,.,TGTGCCAGCAGTTACGGGGGACTTGGGTACGAGCAGTACTTC,CASSYGGLGYEQYF
.,TRBJ1-2,TRBV5-4,.,TGTGCCAGCAGCTTGGAAAACAGGAACTATGGCTACACCTTC,CASSLENRNYGYTF
.,TRBJ1-2,TRBV5-6,TRBD1,TGTGCCAGCAGCTTGACAGGGGGCAGTAACTATGGCTACACCTTC,CASSLTGGSNYGYTF
.,TRBJ1-5,TRBV5-1,.,TGCGCCAGCAGCTTTACAGGGTTAGGCAATCAGCCCCAGCATTTT,CASSFTGLGNQPQHF
.,TRBJ2-7,TRBV7-2,.,TGTGCCAGCAGCTTCAGGGCGGGGGGACAGCCCGTGGGCGAGCAGTACTTC,CASSFRAGGQPVGEQYF
.,TRBJ2-7,TRBV4-3,TRBD1,TGCGCCAGCAGCCAAGATCTGACAGGGTCCTACGAGCAGTACTTC,CASSQDLTGSYEQYF
.,TRBJ1-1,TRBV27,.,TGTGCCAGCAGTTTCGGCAGGGGACCAGGTGAAGCTTTCTTT,CASSFGRGPGEAFF